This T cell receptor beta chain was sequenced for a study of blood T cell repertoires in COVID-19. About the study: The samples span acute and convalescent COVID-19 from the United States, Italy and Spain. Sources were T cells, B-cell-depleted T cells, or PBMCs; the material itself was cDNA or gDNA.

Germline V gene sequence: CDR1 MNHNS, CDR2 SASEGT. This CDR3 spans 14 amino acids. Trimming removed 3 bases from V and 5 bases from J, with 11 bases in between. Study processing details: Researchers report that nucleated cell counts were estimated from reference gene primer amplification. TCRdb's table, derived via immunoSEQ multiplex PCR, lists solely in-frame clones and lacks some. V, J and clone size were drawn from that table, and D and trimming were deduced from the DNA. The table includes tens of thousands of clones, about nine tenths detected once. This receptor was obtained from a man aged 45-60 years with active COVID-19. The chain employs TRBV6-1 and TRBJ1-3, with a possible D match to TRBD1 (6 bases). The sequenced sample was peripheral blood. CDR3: CASSDGTQRNTIYF. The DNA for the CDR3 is TGTGCCAGCAGTGATGGGACACAGAGAAACACCATATATTTT.